The rows below give T cell receptor beta chains drawn from one sample of a study of blood T cell repertoires in COVID-19. The assay was immunoSEQ multiplex PCR, and TCRdb's table has in-frame clones only and misses some. There are 200,000 to 300,000 clones in the sample; about 83% occur only once, and around 5.9% lies in the top ten. The sequencing input was peripheral blood. Every receptor here comes from a human donor in a cohort sampled during active COVID-19. CDR3s include the opening cysteine and the closing phenylalanine or tryptophan. A D gene is named only where the DNA matches it firmly. Only part of the rows carry a size: once, few, many, or a class if the clone is expanded.

abundance	d_gene	j_gene	v_gene	CDR3aa	CDR3nt
-	-	TRBJ1-3	TRBV6-5	CASSTSDSGNTIYF	TGTGCCAGCAGCACATCCGACTCTGGAAACACCATATATTTT
-	-	TRBJ2-7	TRBV30	CAQVSRLTYEQYF	TGTGCCCAGGTCTCCAGGCTTACCTACGAGCAGTACTTC
-	TRBD2	TRBJ2-2	TRBV9	CASSVESGGWTGELFF	TGTGCCAGCAGCGTAGAGAGCGGGGGGTGGACCGGGGAGCTGTTTTTT
-	TRBD2	TRBJ2-2	TRBV19	CASRSLAGANTGELFF	TGTGCCAGTAGATCACTAGCGGGGGCTAACACCGGGGAGCTGTTTTTT
-	-	TRBJ2-3	TRBV11-2	CASSLGHRTDTQYF	TGTGCCAGCAGCTTGGGACACCGCACAGATACGCAGTATTTT
-	TRBD1	TRBJ1-1	TRBV11-3	CASSPGQGEGNTEAFF	TGTGCCAGCAGCCCGGGACAGGGGGAAGGGAACACTGAAGCTTTCTTT
-	TRBD2	TRBJ2-5	TRBV6-1	CASSELAGGLVETQYF	TGTGCCAGCAGTGAACTAGCGGGGGGGCTAGTGGAGACCCAGTACTTC
-	TRBD2	TRBJ2-7	TRBV2	CASSDFPGLADYEQYF	TGTGCCAGCAGTGATTTTCCGGGACTAGCGGACTACGAGCAGTACTTC
-	-	TRBJ2-7	TRBV19	CASSIAGDSYEQYF	TGTGCCAGTAGTATAGCAGGGGACTCCTACGAGCAGTACTTC
-	-	TRBJ1-5	TRBV30	CAWSRGTQPQHF	TGTGCCTGGAGTCGGGGGACGCAGCCCCAGCATTTT
-	TRBD2	TRBJ2-3	TRBV4-1	CASSQGSASGSTDTQYF	TGCGCCAGCAGCCAGGGCTCAGCTAGCGGGAGCACCGATACGCAGTATTTT
once	TRBD1	TRBJ2-5	TRBV9	CASSVDHRGKGTQYF	TGTGCCAGCAGCGTAGATCACAGGGGAAAGGGGACCCAGTACTTC
once	-	TRBJ2-5	TRBV7-3	CASSLMGDGETQYF	TGTGCCAGCAGCTTAATGGGCGATGGGGAGACCCAGTACTTC